This T cell receptor (beta chain) appears in the sequencing data of a study (dated by TCRdb to the mid-2010s). For context, the study as a whole: The study examined whether tumor-infiltrating Tregs in breast cancer are drawn from blood Tregs or arise in situ by conversion from other CD4+ T cell subsets. The paper as a whole reports these results and caveats: In terms of TCR gene usage, tumor memory CD4+ T cells clustered together with blood and lymph node memory CD4+ cells, as well as with lymph node naive CD4+ cells. Tumor-infiltrating Treg TCR alpha and beta sequences overlapped most with tumor naive CD4+ T cells, then with blood naive CD4+ T cells. Rather than covering whole repertoires, validation in the larger cohort was restricted to a single TCR beta V-J rearrangement.

Full-length TCR variable regions were amplified by 5' RACE PCR using constant-region reverse primers, and then by semi-nested PCR using Nested Universal Primer A. Using the ReliaPrep RNA Cell Miniprep System, total RNA was extracted, and the SMARTer RACE 5'/3' Kit was then used to reverse transcribe the RNA into 5'RACE-ready cDNA. Multiplex adaptors were used to barcode full-length TCR alpha and beta libraries, and the barcoded libraries were sequenced on an Illumina MiSeq. The paper's data handling went like this. For each of nine subset-tissue groups, sequencing data from the five patients were pooled, and the groups were then compared using unsupervised clustering of TCR gene usage. The Morisita-Horn index was used to calculate repertoire similarity, with shared sequences weighted by how much each contributed to each repertoire. TCRdb handled the public reads itself, with Q25 trimming in fastp and clone calling in MiXCR, and kept productive beta chains. CDR3 protein sequences are deduplicated, and each keeps its most common genes and DNA. These V and J calls derive from TCRdb rather than the authors' analysis. The sample records roughly 45,000 distinct CDR3 sequences, less than 25% of which are singletons. Roughly 3.7% of the sample belongs to the ten largest clones.

This clonotype was detected ten times or more. Its recognized antigen is unknown. No base quality information exists; no much larger clone differs at one position. CDR1 and CDR2 were assigned from the germline V gene as SQVTM and ANQGSEA. From its cysteine to its phenylalanine, the CDR3 spans 11 amino acids. The retained sequence is limited to the CDR3, 33 bases, with the frame set at the first base. The germline ends are 8 bases apart after V is trimmed by 6 bases and J by 5 bases. CD4+CD25+CD127-/low cells were isolated as Tregs. Tregs, naive and memory CD4+ T cells from tumor, blood and ipsilateral draining lymph nodes of a handful of breast cancer patients underwent full-length TCR alpha and beta sequencing. Mononuclear cells from lymph nodes or less than 65 ml of peripheral blood were isolated by Ficoll density gradient centrifugation. Sorted cell populations were confirmed by FACS to exceed 90% purity.

This TCR was recovered from a female donor with breast cancer. The source material was Tregs sorted from blood. The chain uses TRBV29-1 and TRBJ2-4; the D call could be TRBD1 or TRBD2, with each sharing 5 bases. The CDR3 here reads CSVRDQNIQYF. The sequence in DNA is TGCAGCGTCCGGGACCAAAACATTCAGTACTTC.